This T cell receptor beta chain was documented in a study of T cell repertoires in cytomegalovirus infection. About the study: HLA-C-restricted CMV epitopes, recently identified, and well-studied HLA-B-restricted ones were used by the study.

This clonotype has a single count. Antigen unknown. TCRdb processed the reads anew with MiXCR; each CDR3 protein has one entry. Of about 920,000 distinct CDR3 sequences in the sample, less than 35% were seen once. The J segment lost 7 bases and the V segment lost 0 bases, leaving 7 bases of the junction unmatched. Germline-derived CDR1 and CDR2 are SGDLS and YYNGEE. This CDR3 region has 15 residues. Study results and limitations: HLA-C-restricted, CMV-specific TCR beta clonotypes were dominant ex vivo. Summed frequency of public TCR beta families distinguished CMV carriers with the relevant HLA.

Material: cultured CD8+ T cells from PBMCs, obtained from culture after CMV antigen stimulation. J is TRBJ2-1 and V is TRBV9, with TRBD1 matching over 7 bases. The sequence was collected from a human donor in good health (CMV status not recorded). Some clones in this sample may be carry-over from other donors' samples. The CDR3 protein is CASSVGQGGLNEQFF. The CDR3 nucleotides are TGTGCCAGCAGCGTAGGACAGGGTGGTCTAAATGAGCAGTTCTTC.